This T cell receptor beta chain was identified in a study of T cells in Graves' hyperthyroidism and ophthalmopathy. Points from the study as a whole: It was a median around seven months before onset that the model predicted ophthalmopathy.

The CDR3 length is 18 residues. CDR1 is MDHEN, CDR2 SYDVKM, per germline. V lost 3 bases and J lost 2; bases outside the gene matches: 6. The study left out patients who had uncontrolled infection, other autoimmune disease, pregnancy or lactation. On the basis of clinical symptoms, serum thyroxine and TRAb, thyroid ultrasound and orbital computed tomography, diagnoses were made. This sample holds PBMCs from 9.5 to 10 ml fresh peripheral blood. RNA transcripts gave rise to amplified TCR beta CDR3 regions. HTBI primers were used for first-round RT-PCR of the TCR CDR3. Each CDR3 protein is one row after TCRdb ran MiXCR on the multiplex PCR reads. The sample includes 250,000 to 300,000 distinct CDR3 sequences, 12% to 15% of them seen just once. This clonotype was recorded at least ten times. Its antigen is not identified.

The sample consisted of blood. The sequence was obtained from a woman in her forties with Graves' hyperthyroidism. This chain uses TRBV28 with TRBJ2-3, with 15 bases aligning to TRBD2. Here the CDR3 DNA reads TGTGCCAGCAGTTTCCCGGGACTAGCGGGAGGCCTCACAGATACGCAGTATTTT. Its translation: CASSFPGLAGGLTDTQYF.